Below, one T cell receptor (beta chain) is given with its context. This CDR3 spans 16 amino acids. From germline, CDR1 is MNHEY and CDR2 SMNVEV (reference sequence). V was pared by 5 bases and J by 4 bases, with 20 bases between. The data were taken from a study of CD8 T cells in Susac syndrome. Sequencing of TCR beta drew on CD8+ and CD4+ T cells from blood. TEMRA cells were FACS-enriched, with CD8+ and CD4+ T cells isolated negatively. The RNA, roughly 0.45 to 1 ug, was put through reverse transcription using random hexamers. The immunoSEQ assay covered 54 Vbeta and 13 Jbeta segments for CDR3. TCRdb fed the immunoSEQ multiplex PCR reads into MiXCR, producing one record per CDR3 protein. There are 120,000 to 150,000 distinct CDR3 sequences in the sample; around 94% occur only once, and about 0.26% lies in the top ten.

The V gene is TRBV27, the J gene TRBJ1-2, with TRBD1 as a possible D gene (6 bases). The sample taken for sequencing was CD8+ T cells from PBMCs. The source of this sequence is a human donor in good health. This CDR3 is CASSPSGGPLVYGYTF. The CDR3 nucleotides read TGTGCCAGCAGTCCCTCTGGGGGCCCCTTAGTCTATGGCTACACCTTC.